A selection of T cell receptor beta chains follows, all from one sample in a study of cytomegalovirus exposure and HLA in healthy donors. Only in-frame clones appear in the TCRdb table, and some are missing; sequencing was by immunoSEQ multiplex PCR. The sample consists of 280,000 or so clones, roughly 90% of them appearing once. The sequenced material came from PBMCs. The receptors stem from a woman between 18 and 30 years old in good health and CMV-seronegative. CDR3s include the opening cysteine and the closing phenylalanine or tryptophan. The order of the fields is V gene, clone size, J gene, D gene, CDR3 DNA, CDR3 protein. D genes are given only for firm matches. Clone size is not always given. Where it is, it says once, few, many or a class for expanded clones.

TRBV28	NA	TRBJ2-1	NA	TGTGCCAGCAGTTGGGGACTCATTTACAATGAGCAGTTCTTC	CASSWGLIYNEQFF
TRBV7-9	NA	TRBJ1-2	NA	TGTGCCAGCAGCTTACAGGGGCTTCCCTTCTATGGCTACACCTTC	CASSLQGLPFYGYTF
TRBV25-1	NA	TRBJ1-4	TRBD1	TGTGCCAGCAGTTACGCCGGGACAGAGAATGAAAAACTGTTTTTT	CASSYAGTENEKLFF
TRBV2	NA	TRBJ2-3	NA	TGTGCCAGCAACGCGAGTCCGCAGTATTTT	CASNASPQYF
TRBV28	NA	TRBJ2-7	TRBD2	TGTGCCAGCAGCTCATCTAGCGGCAGCTCCTACGAGCAGTACTTC	CASSSSSGSSYEQYF
TRBV28	NA	TRBJ2-1	TRBD1	TGTGCCGGCGCCTCCGGGGACAGGGGCCCAGCTCCGAATGAGCAGTTCTTC	CAGASGDRGPAPNEQFF
TRBV10-3	NA	TRBJ2-1	NA	TGTGCCATCACCCAGCGACGATACGATGAGCAGTTCTTC	CAITQRRYDEQFF
TRBV28	once	TRBJ2-1	TRBD2	TGTGCCAGCAGTTCGTCTAGCGGGAGGCGGAATGAGCAGTTCTTC	CASSSSSGRRNEQFF
TRBV9	NA	TRBJ1-2	NA	TGTGCCAGCAGCGTTTACCTCGGACTAATCTACTTC	CASSVYLGLIYF
TRBV19	NA	TRBJ2-1	NA	TGTGCCAGTAGTGTCAAGGGACTCTACAATGAGCAGTTCTTC	CASSVKGLYNEQFF
TRBV5-1	NA	TRBJ1-5	NA	TGCGCCAGCAGCTTGGGAGGGGGAAATCAGCCCCAGCATTTT	CASSLGGGNQPQHF
TRBV7-8	NA	TRBJ2-7	TRBD2	TGTGCCAGCAGTTTTGATAGCGGGGCTACCTACGAGCAGTACTTC	CASSFDSGATYEQYF
TRBV18	NA	TRBJ1-5	TRBD1	TGTGCCAGCTCACACGGCCCAGACAGGGCAAATCAGCCCCAGCATTTT	CASSHGPDRANQPQHF
TRBV28	NA	TRBJ2-3	TRBD2	TGTGCCAGCAGTTTATTTGGTAGGGTAGGTAGCGGGAGCACAGATACGCAGTATTTT	CASSLFGRVGSGSTDTQYF
TRBV25-1	NA	TRBJ2-7	NA	TGTGCCAGCAGTGACACCGGGGGGCAGAAGTACGAGCAGTACTTC	CASSDTGGQKYEQYF
TRBV6-1	once	TRBJ2-2	TRBD2	TGTGCCAGCATTCCTAAAGCGGGAGTTGCCGGGGAGCTGTTTTTT	CASIPKAGVAGELFF
TRBV5-6	NA	TRBJ1-3	TRBD1	TGTGCCAGCAGCCTGGGACAGGGAGGTAAAACCATATATTTT	CASSLGQGGKTIYF
TRBV11-2	once	TRBJ1-2	TRBD1	TGTGCCAGCAGCTCGAGACAGGGTCTCCATGGCTACACCTTC	CASSSRQGLHGYTF
TRBV9	NA	TRBJ1-6	TRBD1	TGTGCCAGCAGCACCCGACAGGGTGGATCACCCCTCCACTTT	CASSTRQGGSPLHF
TRBV7-2	NA	TRBJ2-3	TRBD2	TGTGCCAGCAGCACCGGGACTAGCGGGAGGGCAGATACGCAGTATTTT	CASSTGTSGRADTQYF
TRBV9	NA	TRBJ1-2	TRBD1	TGTGCCAGCAGCGTGACTCCGGGACAGGCCGCGGACTATGGCTACACCTTC	CASSVTPGQAADYGYTF